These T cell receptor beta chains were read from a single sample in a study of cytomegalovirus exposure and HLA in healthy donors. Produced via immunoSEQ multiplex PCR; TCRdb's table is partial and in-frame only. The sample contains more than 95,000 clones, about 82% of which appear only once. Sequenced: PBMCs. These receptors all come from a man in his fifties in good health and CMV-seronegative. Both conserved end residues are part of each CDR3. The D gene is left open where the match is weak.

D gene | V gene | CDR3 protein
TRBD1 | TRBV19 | CASSIGTGLSGELFF
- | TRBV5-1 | CASSLSAGEFTEAFF
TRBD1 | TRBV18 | CASSPDRGGSGNTIYF
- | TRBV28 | CASSLTTTNYGYTF
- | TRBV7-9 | CASSLARGEASYNSPLHF
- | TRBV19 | CASSIFVGENAFF
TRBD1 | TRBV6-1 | CASNLDRGDIQYF
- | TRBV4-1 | CASSQEGGDVVSAFF
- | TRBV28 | CASSFRAEGVNTEAFF
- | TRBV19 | CASRGLRRATNEKLFF